Below, 25 T cell receptor beta chains from the same sample are listed, as sequenced in a study of blood T cell repertoires in COVID-19. Clones were sequenced by immunoSEQ multiplex PCR, and TCRdb holds only the in-frame ones, with some missing. Found here are more than 90,000 clones, over 80% of them singletons; the top ten hold about 20%. What was sequenced was peripheral blood. These receptor sequences come from a man older than 75 with acute or convalescent COVID-19.

This chain joins TRBV6-5 and TRBJ1-2; no clear D gene. CDR3 size: 14 residues. Trimming pared 2 bases from V and 10 bases from J, leaving 17 bases between. Germline assignment: CDR1 MNHEY and CDR2 SVGAGI. The CDR3 bases are TGTGCCAGCAGTTACCCTTATGTGGGTCGGGACTACACCTTC. It encodes CASSYPYVGRDYTF.

The chain employs TRBV5-1 and TRBJ2-3, with D possibly being TRBD2 (5 bases). The CDR3 loop spans 14 amino acids. V was trimmed by 7 bases and J by 0 bases, leaving 12 bases between them. CDR1 and CDR2 (germline): SGHRS, YFSETQ. The CDR3 region is CASGSSRSTDTQYF. DNA of the CDR3: TGCGCCAGCGGTTCTAGCAGAAGCACAGATACGCAGTATTTT.

The J gene is TRBJ1-5, the V gene TRBV25-1; 9 positions match TRBD1. In germline, CDR1 is MGHDK, CDR2 SYGVNS. The CDR3 loop spans 13 amino acids. The V gene end was trimmed by 8 bases and the J gene end by 7 bases; junction bases not matched to a gene: 6. CDR3 region: CASGGQGRQPQHF. CDR3 DNA: TGTGCCAGCGGCGGACAGGGGAGGCAGCCCCAGCATTTT.

V usage is TRBV3-1 (or the pseudogene TRBV3-2) and J usage is TRBJ2-3; D gene uncertain. Germline lookup yields CDR1 LGHDT and CDR2 YNNKEL (reference sequence). The CDR3 has 14 residues. V lost 1 base and J lost 0, with 5 bases in between. The CDR3 DNA follows: TGTGCCAGCAGCCAAGGAGCGAGCACAGATACGCAGTATTTT. Its translation: CASSQGASTDTQYF.

This chain uses TRBV9 with TRBJ2-7; TRBD1 matches 11 bases. Trimming cost V 3 bases and J 5 bases; bases outside gene matches: 7. Germline V gene lookup returns CDR1 SGDLS and CDR2 YYNGEE. The CDR3 consists of 15 residues. In DNA form, the CDR3 reads TGTGCCAGCAGCGCCGAGGGACAGGGGGTTCACGAGCAGTACTTC. It specifies CASSAEGQGVHEQYF.

The rearrangement links TRBV15 to TRBJ2-3; 7 bases line up with TRBD1. The CDR3 sequence is 15 residues long. CDR1 is LNHNV, CDR2 YYDKDF, per germline (reference sequence). After removal of 1 base from V and 1 base from J, the junction contained 2 bases not matched to a gene. For the CDR3, the DNA is TGTGCCACCAGCAGAGGACAGGGTGGCACAGATACGCAGTATTTT. Translated: CATSRGQGGTDTQYF. The full variable domain, in which reference TRBV15 and TRBJ2-3 provide the parts outside the CDR3, is DAMVIQNPRYQVTQFGKPVTLSCSQTLNHNVMYWYQQKSSQAPKLLFHYYDKDFNNEADTPDNFQSRRPNTSFCFLDIRSPGLGDTAMYLCATSRGQGGTDTQYFGPGTRLTVL.

The V gene is TRBV2, the J gene TRBJ2-7, with TRBD1 matching over 9 bases. Trimming at V came to 2 bases and at J to 0 bases, leaving 14 bases not matched to a gene. The germline V gene has CDR1 SNHLY and CDR2 FYNNEI. The CDR3 contains 19 residues. The CDR3 DNA reads TGTGCCAGCAGTGAAATAGAATCGTGGGGACAGGGTACCTCCTACGAGCAGTACTTC. Translation: CASSEIESWGQGTSYEQYF.

This clone was seen only once. The chain is built from TRBV3-1 (or the pseudogene TRBV3-2) and TRBJ2-2; 14 nucleotides align to TRBD2. This CDR3 has 18 amino acids. J lost 7 bases, V lost 0 bases, and 7 bases had no gene match. In germline, CDR1 is LGHDT, CDR2 YNNKEL (reference sequence). This CDR3 is CASSQDQGLAGAGGELFF. In DNA form, the CDR3 reads TGTGCCAGCAGCCAAGATCAGGGACTAGCGGGAGCGGGCGGGGAGCTGTTTTTT.

The rearrangement uses TRBV9 and TRBJ1-3, with 9 positions matching TRBD1. This CDR3 has 15 amino acids. Looked up from germline, CDR1 is SGDLS and CDR2 is YYNGEE. After removal of 3 bases from V and 5 bases from J, the junction contained 6 bases not matched to a gene. In DNA, the CDR3 is TGTGCCAGCAGCGGAAGGACAGGGGCACGAAACACCATATATTTT. Translation: CASSGRTGARNTIYF.

V usage is TRBV5-1 and J usage is TRBJ1-4, with 7 bases lining up with TRBD1. CDR1 and CDR2 from the germline V gene are SGHRS and YFSETQ. V lost 1 base to trimming and J lost 5 bases; unmatched junction nucleotides: 2. This CDR3 is 14 amino acids long. CDR3 sequence (DNA): TGCGCCAGCAGCTTGAGGGGGCCAAATGAAAAACTGTTTTTT. This sequence encodes CASSLRGPNEKLFF.

The J gene is TRBJ2-4, the V gene TRBV5-4; D may be TRBD2 (6 bases). CDR3 length: 12 amino acids. Germline CDR1 SGHNT, CDR2 YYREEE (reference sequence). The germline V and J ends were trimmed by 3 bases and 9 bases, with 10 bases remaining between them. The CDR3 region is CASSWDSAIQYF. The CDR3 DNA sequence: TGTGCCAGCAGCTGGGACTCGGCCATTCAGTACTTC.

This clone was counted between two and nine times. The chain couples TRBV21-1 to TRBJ2-3; TRBD2 was called by the table and not checked on the DNA. TRBV21-1 is labeled a pseudogene. The CDR3 length is 15 residues. The CDR3 nucleotides are TGTGCCAGCAGCAAAACCGGGGGACGCACAGATACGCAGTATTTT. The encoded protein is CASSKTGGRTDTQYF.

The rearrangement joins TRBV2 to TRBJ2-3; 8 nucleotides line up with TRBD1. CDR3 length: 15 residues. CDR1 is SNHLY and CDR2 is FYNNEI in the germline V gene. Unmatched junction bases numbered 8, after V lost 9 bases and J lost 0 bases. CDR3 residues: CASGRQGTSTDTQYF. CDR3 nucleotide sequence: TGTGCCAGTGGGCGACAGGGGACTAGCACAGATACGCAGTATTTT. Looking up the rest from reference TRBV2 and TRBJ2-3 gives the full variable domain: EPEVTQTPSHQVTQMGQEVILRCVPISNHLYFYWYRQILGQKVEFLVSFYNNEISEKSEIFDDQFSVERPDGSNFTLKIRSTKLEDSAMYFCASGRQGTSTDTQYFGPGTRLTVL.

The chain joins TRBV7-9 to TRBJ2-7, with 8 bases fitting TRBD1. Germline loops: CDR1 SEHNR, CDR2 FQNEAQ (reference sequence). This CDR3 spans 14 amino acids. V dropped 1 base and J dropped 12; count of bases not matched to a gene: 11. CDR3: CASSLEGGQGIWYF. The CDR3, as DNA: TGTGCCAGCAGCTTAGAGGGAGGACAGGGTATATGGTACTTC.

This clone has just one count. V gene TRBV11-2 combines with J gene TRBJ1-6, with 8 bases lining up with TRBD1. The V gene's germline CDR1 is SGHAT and CDR2 FQNNGV. J lost 15 bases, V lost 2 bases, and 9 bases had no gene match. The CDR3 is 14 residues long. The CDR3, as DNA: TGTGCCAGCAGCTTAAGCGACAGGGGAGGCGGCCTCCACTTT. Protein: CASSLSDRGGGLHF.

This clone was picked up a small number of times. The V and J genes are TRBV13 and TRBJ2-1, with 8 bases that match TRBD1. Per the germline V gene, CDR1 is PRHDT and CDR2 is FYEKMQ (reference sequence). This CDR3 has 14 residues. V lost 5 bases, J lost 7 bases, and 7 bases stayed unmatched. CDR3 loop: CASSLRQGRNEQFF. The CDR3 DNA reads as TGTGCCAGCAGCCTGAGACAGGGGAGAAATGAGCAGTTCTTC.

This chain links TRBV10-2 with TRBJ1-6; D not resolved. Germline V gene data show CDR1 as WSHSY and CDR2 as SAAADI. V lost 6 bases, J lost 7 bases, and 16 bases lay in between. The CDR3 is 15 amino acids. CDR3 region: CASRPRDGGNSPLHF. The CDR3 bases are TGCGCCAGCAGACCGAGAGACGGAGGCAATTCACCCCTCCACTTT.

The rearrangement joins TRBV30 to TRBJ1-6, with D uncertain. The length of the CDR3 is 14 residues. Per germline, CDR1 GTSNPN and CDR2 SVGIG (reference sequence). V lost 3 bases to trimming and J lost 4 bases, with 10 bases between them. This CDR3 reads CAWRGVGYNSPLHF. CDR3 DNA sequence: TGTGCCTGGAGGGGAGTTGGATATAATTCACCCCTCCACTTT.

A word on this clone: The junction shows a germline mismatch at one end, possibly a read error. The V gene is TRBV18, the J gene TRBJ2-7, with TRBD2 identical over 7 bases. Germline-derived CDR1 and CDR2 are KGHSH and LQKENI. CDR3 size: 14 residues. CDR3 sequence: CANSQAGPAYEQYF. For the CDR3, the DNA is TGTGCCAACTCACAAGCGGGACCAGCCTACGAGCAGTACTTC.

The chain combines TRBV3-1 (or the pseudogene TRBV3-2) with TRBJ2-4; 8 bases are shared with TRBD1. The ends lost 2 bases at V and 6 bases at J; junction bases unmatched: 3. The V gene's germline CDR1 is LGHDT and CDR2 YNNKEL (reference sequence). The CDR3 loop spans 14 amino acids. The CDR3 nucleotides read TGTGCCAGCAGCCAACAGGGGGCCGGAAACATTCAGTACTTC. Its protein is CASSQQGAGNIQYF.

The chain couples TRBV2 to TRBJ1-6; tentatively, D is TRBD1 (6 bases). Germline CDR1 reads SNHLY; CDR2 reads FYNNEI. V was clipped by 6 bases and J by 7 bases, with 16 bases between them. CDR3 size: 15 residues. CDR3 region: CASRGGQGPNSPLHF. CDR3 sequence (DNA): TGTGCCAGCAGGGGGGGGCAGGGACCAAATTCACCCCTCCACTTT.

The chain has TRBV7-8 and TRBJ2-3; a possible D gene is TRBD1 (7 bases). The germline CDR1 and CDR2 sequences are SGHVS and FQNEAQ. Trimming pared 3 bases from V and 4 bases from J, leaving 26 bases between. The CDR3 spans 19 residues. The CDR3 here is CASSLTGRRVGRGPDTQYF. CDR3 DNA: TGTGCCAGCAGCTTGACAGGGCGTCGTGTCGGGAGAGGGCCAGATACGCAGTATTTT.

V usage is TRBV18 and J usage is TRBJ2-5, with D unclear. The CDR3 contains 13 residues. CDR1 KGHSH and CDR2 LQKENI come from the germline V gene. V dropped 0 bases and J dropped 5 bases, with 7 bases sitting between them. The CDR3 is CASSPPSLETQYF. For the CDR3, the DNA is TGTGCCAGCTCACCACCGAGTTTGGAGACCCAGTACTTC. Drawing the rest from reference TRBV18 and TRBJ2-5, the complete variable domain is NAGVMQNPRHLVRRRGQEARLRCSPMKGHSHVYWYRQLPEEGLKFMVYLQKENIIDESGMPKERFSAEFPKEGPSILRIQQVVRGDSAAYFCASSPPSLETQYFGPGTRLLVL.

The V call is TRBV28, the J call TRBJ2-4; D might be TRBD2 (7 bases). The CDR3 spans 14 residues. Germline-derived CDR1 and CDR2 are MDHEN and SYDVKM. V lost 6 bases, J lost 7 bases, and 16 bases lay in between. The CDR3: CASRGGDRGNIQYF. The CDR3 DNA reads TGTGCCAGCAGAGGGGGGGATCGAGGGAACATTCAGTACTTC.

The rearrangement uses TRBV6-5 and TRBJ2-1, with 10 bases identical to TRBD2. Trimming cost V 7 bases and J 7 bases; bases outside gene matches: 10. The CDR3 contains 15 residues. The germline gives CDR1 MNHEY, CDR2 SVGAGI. CDR3 bases: TGTGCCAGCACCACTAGCGGGAAGGTTAAGAATGAGCAGTTCTTC. Residues: CASTTSGKVKNEQFF.